The 22 T cell receptor beta chains below all came from one sample that was sequenced in a study of radiotherapy plus CTLA-4 blockade in lung cancer. Assay: immunoSEQ multiplex PCR; the TCRdb copy retains only in-frame clones and omits some. The data contain roughly 120,000 clones, around 84% of them singletons. This specimen consisted of peripheral blood, obtained from a patient treated with radiotherapy plus ipilimumab. These TCRs come from a human donor with non-small cell lung cancer that progressed on radiotherapy plus ipilimumab. Some clones in this sample may be carry-over from other donors' samples.

CDR3 sequence reads: CASTQGTFTEAFF. CDR3 DNA: TGTGCCAGCACCCAAGGGACGTTTACTGAAGCTTTCTTT. The chain has TRBV11-2 and TRBJ1-1; D might be TRBD1 (5 bases). Germline assignment: CDR1 SGHAT and CDR2 FQNNGV. This CDR3 is built from 13 residues. V lost 7 bases and J 5 bases, leaving 14 bases between the germline ends.

The chain is built from TRBV4-3 and TRBJ2-7; perhaps TRBD2 as D (6 bases). Trimming shortened V by 1 base and J by 1 base, and 11 bases separated the two germline ends. Per germline, CDR1 LGHNA and CDR2 YSLEER. The CDR3 totals 15 residues. The CDR3 coding sequence is TGCGCCAGCAGCCAAGCCGGGACTCTATCCTACGAGCAGTACTTC. This encodes CASSQAGTLSYEQYF.

The V gene is TRBV6-5, the J gene TRBJ1-5; 7 nucleotides match TRBD1. This CDR3 has 15 amino acids. With 2 bases clipped from V and 6 bases from J, the junction kept 7 bases outside the gene matches. Germline values: CDR1 MNHEY, CDR2 SVGAGI. CDR3 loop: CASSYGLSGGQPQHF. The DNA of the CDR3 is TGTGCCAGCAGTTACGGTTTGTCAGGGGGTCAGCCCCAGCATTTT.

V gene TRBV4-2 combines with J gene TRBJ1-6; TRBD1 aligns across 7 bases. The V segment lost 3 bases and the J segment 9 bases; nucleotides outside the gene matches: 8. Per germline, CDR1 LGHNA and CDR2 YNFKEQ. The CDR3 runs to 15 residues. This CDR3 is CASSQLDRDSSPLHF. DNA for the CDR3: TGTGCCAGCAGCCAGCTTGACAGGGATAGTTCACCCCTCCACTTT.

The rearrangement links TRBV4-2 to TRBJ1-3; D call uncertain. Trimming took off 4 bases at V and 0 bases at J, with 25 bases between the two ends. Germline V gene lookup returns CDR1 LGHNA and CDR2 YNFKEQ. The CDR3 consists of 20 residues. CDR3 sequence (DNA): TGTGCCAGCAGCCGGCGGTGGTTAGCCCAGACGGGATCCTCTGGAAACACCATATATTTT. Amino acids: CASSRRWLAQTGSSGNTIYF.

The rearrangement uses TRBV7-2 and TRBJ2-1; D unresolved. The germline V gene has CDR1 SGHTA and CDR2 FQGNSA. The CDR3 runs to 12 residues. Trimming took 3 bases from V and 10 from J, leaving 10 bases between them. CDR3: CASSFPGREQFF. For the CDR3, the DNA is TGTGCCAGCAGCTTCCCCGGTCGGGAGCAGTTCTTC.

V usage is TRBV7-9 and J usage is TRBJ1-2; D gene unclear. Germline V gives CDR1 SEHNR, CDR2 FQNEAQ (reference sequence). V gave up 5 bases and J gave up 7 bases, with 11 bases separating them. This CDR3 spans 12 amino acids. CDR3 bases: TGTGCCAGCAGCCCCCAGTCGGCTGGCTACACCTTC. Its protein product is CASSPQSAGYTF.

The chain is built from TRBV2 and TRBJ1-2; TRBD1 aligns across 8 bases. The trim removed 4 bases at V and 5 bases at J, leaving 0 bases unmatched. The length of the CDR3 is 12 residues. Looked up from germline, CDR1 is SNHLY and CDR2 is FYNNEI. For the CDR3, the DNA is TGTGCCAGCAGTGGGACAGGGTATGGCTACACCTTC. Protein sequence: CASSGTGYGYTF.

J is TRBJ2-2 and V is TRBV7-9, with D possibly TRBD1 on 7 matching bases. The CDR3 is 14 residues long. Germline CDR1 reads SEHNR; CDR2 reads FQNEAQ (reference sequence). The V end lost 10 bases, the J end lost 1 base, and 13 bases lay between the germline ends. The CDR3 region has the DNA TGTGCCACCAGGGGGGACCAGAACACCGGGGAGCTGTTTTTT. Its translation is CATRGDQNTGELFF.

This clone is a singleton in its sample. The V call is TRBV19, the J call TRBJ2-7; TRBD1 is a possible D gene (5 bases). The V and J ends lost 5 bases and 5 bases respectively, with 13 bases between them. Germline CDR1 and CDR2: LNHDA and SQIVND (reference sequence). The CDR3 has 13 residues. In nucleotides, the CDR3 is TGTGCCAGTAGTTCTGAGGCAGGGCACGAGCAGTACTTC. It encodes CASSSEAGHEQYF. Drawing the rest from reference TRBV19 and TRBJ2-7, the complete variable domain is DGGITQSPKYLFRKEGQNVTLSCEQNLNHDAMYWYRQDPGQGLRLIYYSQIVNDFQKGDIAEGYSVSREKKESFPLTVTSAQKNPTAFYLCASSSEAGHEQYFGPGTRLTVT.

The chain uses TRBV9 and TRBJ1-5, with D possibly matching TRBD1 (5 bases). Trimming removed 0 bases at V and 3 bases at J, with 10 bases between. The CDR3 loop spans 15 amino acids. The germline V gene encodes CDR1 SGDLS and CDR2 YYNGEE. The CDR3: CASSVGDGYNQPQHF. The CDR3, as DNA: TGTGCCAGCAGCGTAGGGGACGGCTACAATCAGCCCCAGCATTTT.

The rearrangement uses TRBV5-1 and TRBJ2-7; D is possibly TRBD1 or TRBD2 (5 bases each). Trimming removed 0 bases from V and 5 bases from J, with 12 bases in between. CDR1 SGHRS and CDR2 YFSETQ come from the germline V gene. The CDR3 runs to 14 residues. This CDR3 is CASSLVQQGDEQYF. The CDR3 DNA reads as TGCGCCAGCAGCTTGGTCCAGCAGGGAGACGAGCAGTACTTC.

The gene calls are TRBV4-3 and TRBJ1-4; tentative D call: TRBD1 (5 bases). Trimming stripped 5 bases from V and 0 bases from J, with 13 bases between. CDR3 length: 16 amino acids. Germline V lookup: CDR1 LGHNA, CDR2 YSLEER. The CDR3 region has the DNA TGCGCCAGCAGCGGCAGGAGGGGCGCAACTAATGAAAAACTGTTTTTT. Residues: CASSGRRGATNEKLFF.

In this sample, this clone turned up once. The rearrangement uses TRBV5-1 and TRBJ1-2; 7 bases match TRBD1. J was trimmed by 3 bases and V by 4 bases; bases with no gene match: 6. The CDR3 totals 14 residues. Germline V gene data show CDR1 as SGHRS and CDR2 as YFSETQ. The CDR3 spells CASSPGQAYYGYTF. CDR3 nucleotide sequence: TGCGCCAGCAGCCCAGGACAGGCTTACTATGGCTACACCTTC. The full variable domain, completed using reference TRBV5-1 and TRBJ1-2, is KAGVTQTPRYLIKTRGQQVTLSCSPISGHRSVSWYQQTPGQGLQFLFEYFSETQRNKGNFPGRFSGRQFSNSRSEMNVSTLELGDSALYLCASSPGQAYYGYTFGSGTRLTVV.

This rearrangement joins TRBV4-3 to TRBJ2-5; D unresolved. V gave up 0 bases and J gave up 0 bases, with 5 bases separating them. Germline CDR1 reads LGHNA; CDR2 reads YSLEER. This CDR3 spans 14 amino acids. CDR3 DNA: TGCGCCAGCAGCCAAGATACGTACCAAGAGACCCAGTACTTC. Its protein product is CASSQDTYQETQYF.

The rearrangement uses TRBV29-1 and TRBJ1-1; D remains unclear. Germline values: CDR1 SQVTM, CDR2 ANQGSEA. V lost 6 bases to trimming and J lost 3 bases, with 20 bases between them. This CDR3 has 15 amino acids. CDR3 residues: CSVPLDQTRDTEAFF. The CDR3 DNA reads TGCAGCGTCCCATTGGACCAGACGCGGGACACTGAAGCTTTCTTT.

The CDR3 spells CASSLSASGGGTDTQYF. The CDR3, as DNA: TGTGCCAGCAGCTTGTCCGCTAGCGGGGGGGGGACAGATACGCAGTATTTT. The V call is TRBV5-4, the J call TRBJ2-3; TRBD2 matches at 12 bases. CDR1 is SGHNT, CDR2 YYREEE, per germline (reference sequence). The CDR3 loop spans 17 amino acids. Trimming removed 1 base from V and 3 bases from J; junction bases left unmatched: 6.

This sequence joins TRBV21-1 and TRBJ1-2; the tabulated D call, TRBD1, remains unverified against the DNA. TRBV21-1 is described as a pseudogene. This CDR3 contains 16 residues. CDR3 sequence reads: CASSKAINQGTYGYTF. As DNA, the CDR3 is TGTGCCAGCAGCAAAGCGATAAATCAGGGGACCTATGGCTACACCTTC.

The chain carries TRBV18 and TRBJ2-5; D not resolved. V was trimmed by 0 bases and J by 2 bases, leaving 7 bases between them. Germline V CDR1 and CDR2: KGHSH, LQKENI. This CDR3 contains 14 residues. This chain's CDR3 is CASSPPSSQETQYF. The CDR3 DNA is TGTGCCAGCTCACCACCGAGCAGTCAAGAGACCCAGTACTTC.

V is TRBV2 and J is TRBJ1-4; a weak D match, TRBD1 (5 bases). Germline assignment: CDR1 SNHLY and CDR2 FYNNEI. There are 15 residues in the CDR3. V lost 2 bases to trimming and J lost 5 bases, with 12 bases between them. The CDR3 is CASSENSGGNEKLFF. CDR3 DNA: TGTGCCAGCAGTGAAAATTCCGGGGGGAATGAAAAACTGTTTTTT.

The chain is built from TRBV5-1 and TRBJ2-1, with 8 bases fitting TRBD1. The length of the CDR3 is 17 residues. V shed 4 bases, J shed 8 bases, and the junction held 17 bases outside the gene matches. Germline values: CDR1 SGHRS, CDR2 YFSETQ. The CDR3 DNA reads TGCGCCAGCAGCCTAGGACAGGGCTCGCTACCGGGGTATGAGCAGTTCTTC. Its protein product is CASSLGQGSLPGYEQFF.

CDR3 DNA: TGCGCCAGCAGCCAAGCTTCCAGCGGGGGGGCCCCAGATACGCAGTATTTT. Translation gives CASSQASSGGAPDTQYF. This chain joins TRBV4-3 and TRBJ2-3; 10 bases fit TRBD2. Germline V lookup: CDR1 LGHNA, CDR2 YSLEER. This CDR3 comprises 17 residues. V gave up 1 base and J gave up 4 bases; unmatched junction bases: 8.